Listed here are 29 T cell receptor beta chains from one sample, sequenced in a study of T cell changes during pregnancy in multiple sclerosis. TCRdb's copy holds only in-frame clones and misses some; the assay was immunoSEQ multiplex PCR. This sample carries more than 80,000 clones, more than 80% of them seen once, and the ten largest clones take about 1.6%. Sequenced here: peripheral blood, sampled before pregnancy. These receptors were taken from a female donor with multiple sclerosis, enrolled in a pregnancy study.

This chain uses TRBV2 with TRBJ2-2; 9 bases match TRBD2. Germline CDR1 SNHLY, CDR2 FYNNEI. This CDR3 has 15 residues. J lost 4 bases, V lost 1 base, and 1 base had no gene match. The CDR3 sequence is CASSEGGRATGELFF. DNA of the CDR3: TGTGCCAGCAGTGAAGGCGGGAGGGCCACCGGGGAGCTGTTTTTT.

The chain combines TRBV5-6 with TRBJ2-1; D may be TRBD1 (7 bases). Trimming stripped 4 bases from V and 4 bases from J, with 15 bases between. Germline CDR1 SGHDT, CDR2 YYEEEE. This CDR3 contains 15 residues. The chain's CDR3 is CASSLTGAGYNEQFF. The CDR3 DNA is TGTGCCAGCAGCCTAACAGGGGCGGGATACAATGAGCAGTTCTTC. The complete variable domain, with remaining parts taken from reference TRBV5-6 and TRBJ2-1, reads DAGVTQSPTHLIKTRGQQVTLRCSPKSGHDTVSWYQQALGQGPQFIFQYYEEEERQRGNFPDRFSGHQFPNYSSELNVNALLLGDSALYLCASSLTGAGYNEQFFGPGTRLTVL.

V usage is TRBV2 and J usage is TRBJ2-1, with D tentatively TRBD1 (6 bases). Germline V gene sequence: CDR1 SNHLY, CDR2 FYNNEI. Between the trimmed V and J ends, which lost 7 bases and 10 bases, there was a span of 20 bases. The CDR3 extends over 14 amino acids. The CDR3 DNA follows: TGTGCCAGCACAAGGACAGTCTCCTCGGGAGAGCAGTTCTTC. It yields the protein CASTRTVSSGEQFF.

The rearrangement joins TRBV7-2 to TRBJ2-2, with D possibly TRBD1 on 6 matching bases. Trimming stripped 4 bases from V and 0 bases from J, with 21 bases between. The CDR3 spans 19 residues. Germline V gene data show CDR1 as SGHTA and CDR2 as FQGNSA. CDR3 sequence reads: CASSSIASGTPTNTGELFF. CDR3 DNA: TGTGCCAGCAGCTCAATTGCATCCGGGACACCCACGAACACCGGGGAGCTGTTTTTT.

The rearrangement joins TRBV28 to TRBJ1-1; TRBD1 is a possible D gene (5 bases). Trimming took off 1 base at V and 7 bases at J, with 13 bases between the two ends. Germline CDR1 reads MDHEN; CDR2 reads SYDVKM. This CDR3 is built from 14 residues. As DNA, the CDR3 is TGTGCCAGCAGTTTATTATCTAGGGGCAATGAAGCTTTCTTT. Translation gives CASSLLSRGNEAFF.

Note on this clone: The same CDR3 arises from other DNA sequences in this sample as well. The genes are TRBV11-3 and TRBJ2-2, with a weak D call TRBD1 (7 bases). Trimming cost V 7 bases and J 4 bases, with 16 bases left between them. CDR3 length: 15 amino acids. Germline assignment: CDR1 SGHNT and CDR2 YENEEA. CDR3 sequence (DNA): TGTGCCAGCATCCTCAACAGGGGACTCACCGGGGAGCTGTTTTTT. It translates to CASILNRGLTGELFF.

The genes are TRBV7-9 and TRBJ2-3, with no clear D. Germline CDR1 and CDR2: SEHNR and FQNEAQ (reference sequence). The germline V and J ends were trimmed by 3 bases and 4 bases, with 5 bases remaining between them. CDR3 length equals 12 residues. The CDR3 region is CASSFSPDTQYF. CDR3 DNA: TGTGCCAGCAGCTTTAGCCCAGATACGCAGTATTTT.

This chain joins TRBV10-3 and TRBJ2-1, with a possible D match to TRBD2 (5 bases). The CDR3 contains 15 residues. Germline-derived CDR1 and CDR2 are ENHRY and SYGVKD. V shed 4 bases and J shed 5 bases, with 15 bases lying between them. The CDR3, as DNA: TGTGCCATCAGTGCAGCTAGCTCTAGGGACAATGAGCAGTTCTTC. The encoded protein is CAISAASSRDNEQFF.

The genes are TRBV15 and TRBJ2-1; maybe TRBD1 (8 bases). Germline CDR1 LNHNV, CDR2 YYDKDF (reference sequence). V was trimmed by 0 bases and J by 5 bases, leaving 14 bases between them. CDR3 length: 16 residues. CDR3 loop: CATSREAGTGDNEQFF. The CDR3 nucleotides are TGTGCCACCAGCAGAGAAGCGGGGACAGGAGACAATGAGCAGTTCTTC. Full variable domain (rest looked up from reference TRBV15 and TRBJ2-1): DAMVIQNPRYQVTQFGKPVTLSCSQTLNHNVMYWYQQKSSQAPKLLFHYYDKDFNNEADTPDNFQSRRPNTSFCFLDIRSPGLGDTAMYLCATSREAGTGDNEQFFGPGTRLTVL.

CDR3 sequence: CAWSGNSNQPQHF. The CDR3 nucleotides are TGTGCCTGGAGCGGTAATAGCAATCAGCCCCAGCATTTT. This rearrangement joins TRBV30 to TRBJ1-5; D not resolved. This CDR3 is built from 13 residues. V was pared by 3 bases and J by 0 bases, with 6 bases between. Germline CDR1 and CDR2: GTSNPN and SVGIG (reference sequence).

This chain uses TRBV27 with TRBJ1-2; no clear D gene. Trimming stripped 4 bases from V and 1 base from J, with 7 bases between. The CDR3 is made up of 13 amino acids. In germline, CDR1 is MNHEY, CDR2 SMNVEV (reference sequence). The CDR3 protein is CASSSGVNYGYTF. The CDR3 coding sequence is TGTGCCAGCAGTTCCGGGGTTAACTATGGCTACACCTTC.

The genes are TRBV5-1 and TRBJ1-6; no reliable D call. Germline V gene lookup returns CDR1 SGHRS and CDR2 YFSETQ. There are 13 residues in the CDR3. The ends were cut back, 6 bases at V and 7 bases at J, with 11 bases in the middle. CDR3 nucleotide sequence: TGCGCCAGCACCAAAGACGGGAATTCACCCCTCCACTTT. It encodes CASTKDGNSPLHF. Full variable domain (rest looked up from reference TRBV5-1 and TRBJ1-6): KAGVTQTPRYLIKTRGQQVTLSCSPISGHRSVSWYQQTPGQGLQFLFEYFSETQRNKGNFPGRFSGRQFSNSRSEMNVSTLELGDSALYLCASTKDGNSPLHFGNGTRLTVT.

This chain uses TRBV15 with TRBJ2-7; 7 nucleotides align to TRBD1. CDR3 length equals 16 residues. J was trimmed by 3 bases and V by 8 bases; bases with no gene match: 16. Germline CDR1 LNHNV, CDR2 YYDKDF (reference sequence). For the CDR3, the DNA is TGTGCCACCGCTAAGTCCCCACAGGGGACCTTCTACGAGCAGTACTTC. Its protein is CATAKSPQGTFYEQYF.

V and J are TRBV29-1 and TRBJ2-3; 10 positions agree with TRBD2. CDR3 length: 12 amino acids. Germline V lookup: CDR1 SQVTM, CDR2 ANQGSEA. V dropped 5 bases and J dropped 4; count of bases not matched to a gene: 0. The CDR3, as DNA: TGCAGCGTTAGCGGGGGGGCAGATACGCAGTATTTT. This codes for CSVSGGADTQYF.

The V and J genes are TRBV19 and TRBJ1-1; D unclear. V gave up 1 base and J gave up 7 bases, with 4 bases separating them. The CDR3 loop spans 11 amino acids. Germline V gene sequence: CDR1 LNHDA, CDR2 SQIVND (reference sequence). This CDR3 is CASSIAREAFF. CDR3 nucleotide sequence: TGTGCCAGTAGTATAGCGCGTGAAGCTTTCTTT.

The chain has TRBV2 and TRBJ2-7; a possible D gene is TRBD2 (5 bases). Trimming removed 6 bases from V and 7 bases from J, with 7 bases in between. Germline V gene lookup returns CDR1 SNHLY and CDR2 FYNNEI. There are 10 residues in the CDR3. CDR3 nucleotide sequence: TGTGCCAGCAGGGAGGTAGAGCAGTACTTC. Amino acids: CASREVEQYF.

V is TRBV2 and J is TRBJ2-1, with D possibly matching TRBD1 (7 bases). V shed 7 bases and J shed 1 base, with 14 bases lying between them. CDR1 and CDR2 from the germline V gene are SNHLY and FYNNEI. The CDR3 loop spans 15 amino acids. CDR3 loop: CASKGGRGSYNEQFF. In nucleotides, the CDR3 is TGTGCCAGCAAGGGAGGCAGGGGGTCCTACAATGAGCAGTTCTTC.

This rearrangement joins TRBV5-6 to TRBJ1-2; 8 nucleotides line up with TRBD1. The ends lost 7 bases at V and 4 bases at J; junction bases unmatched: 9. There are 14 residues in the CDR3. Germline assignment: CDR1 SGHDT and CDR2 YYEEEE. CDR3 DNA sequence: TGTGCCAGCGGCCAGACAGGGGTTCCCTATGGCTACACCTTC. It yields the protein CASGQTGVPYGYTF.

V is TRBV7-2 and J is TRBJ2-5, with D tentatively TRBD1 (6 bases). V was clipped by 7 bases and J by 4 bases, with 22 bases between them. The germline V gene encodes CDR1 SGHTA and CDR2 FQGNSA. This CDR3 is 16 amino acids long. CDR3 in amino acids: CASTFLTGFGGETQYF. In DNA form, the CDR3 reads TGTGCCAGCACCTTCTTAACAGGGTTCGGCGGAGAGACCCAGTACTTC.

The chain is built from TRBV4-3 and TRBJ2-7; the match to TRBD2 covers 7 bases. There are 16 residues in the CDR3. Per the germline V gene, CDR1 is LGHNA and CDR2 is YSLEER. Germline trimming cut 2 bases from V and 3 bases from J; bases unmatched to any gene: 10. This CDR3 reads CASSQQAGEGDYEQYF. CDR3 in DNA: TGCGCCAGCAGCCAACAGGCGGGGGAAGGAGACTACGAGCAGTACTTC.

The gene calls are TRBV4-3 and TRBJ1-1, with D unresolved. From germline, CDR1 is LGHNA and CDR2 YSLEER. The V end was cut by 8 bases, the J end by 2 bases, with 21 bases between. This CDR3 has 16 amino acids. The CDR3 loop reads CASSRIREGLNTEAFF. The CDR3, as DNA: TGCGCCAGCTCGCGTATCAGAGAGGGATTAAACACTGAAGCTTTCTTT.

This clone came up once. The chain recombines TRBV7-8 with TRBJ2-6, with 7 bases that match TRBD2. CDR1 is SGHVS, CDR2 FQNEAQ, per germline. Losses at the gene ends were 1 base for V and 5 bases for J; bases not matched to a gene: 20. The length of the CDR3 is 21 residues. The CDR3, as DNA: TGTGCCAGCAGCTTAGACCGACCAACTAGCGACTCGGTACGGTGGGCCAACGTCCTGACTTTC. This encodes CASSLDRPTSDSVRWANVLTF.

The V and J genes are TRBV5-3 and TRBJ1-4; the match to TRBD1 covers 9 bases. TRBV5-3 has ORF status, its function being uncertain. This CDR3 comprises 13 residues. Germline trimming cut 9 bases from V and 8 bases from J; bases unmatched to any gene: 8. The DNA of the CDR3 is TGTGCCATAACATCACAGGGGGCGGAAAAACTGTTTTTT. Residues: CAITSQGAEKLFF.

V usage is TRBV10-3 and J usage is TRBJ1-2; a weak D match, TRBD1 (6 bases). Trimming left V 4 bases short and J 3 bases short, with 9 bases between. CDR1 is ENHRY, CDR2 SYGVKD, per germline. The CDR3 spans 13 residues. The CDR3 reads CAISGKGDYGYTF. The CDR3 DNA follows: TGTGCCATCAGTGGGAAGGGGGACTATGGCTACACCTTC.

This clone was seen once. The chain recombines TRBV2 with TRBJ1-4, with D perhaps matching TRBD1 (5 bases). This CDR3 spans 17 amino acids. Deletions cut 3 bases from V and 11 bases from J, with 25 bases between. Per germline, CDR1 SNHLY and CDR2 FYNNEI. Here the CDR3 DNA reads TGTGCCAGCAGTGACGACTCCGGGACTCGACCTTCGGGTAAACTGTTTTTT. Amino acids: CASSDDSGTRPSGKLFF. Variable domain in full (rest from reference TRBV2 and TRBJ1-4): EPEVTQTPSHQVTQMGQEVILRCVPISNHLYFYWYRQILGQKVEFLVSFYNNEISEKSEIFDDQFSVERPDGSNFTLKIRSTKLEDSAMYFCASSDDSGTRPSGKLFFGSGTQLSVL.

The chain joins TRBV28 to TRBJ1-3; perhaps TRBD1 as D (5 bases). The CDR3 is 14 residues long. CDR1 is MDHEN, CDR2 SYDVKM, per germline. The V end lost 8 bases, the J end lost 3 bases, and 14 bases lay between the germline ends. The CDR3 bases are TGTGCCAGCGGGGCTGGTGTAGGTGGAAACACCATATATTTT. It translates to CASGAGVGGNTIYF.

The chain employs TRBV5-1 and TRBJ1-1, with 10 bases lining up with TRBD1. This CDR3 is built from 14 residues. CDR1 is SGHRS and CDR2 is YFSETQ in the germline V gene. With 4 bases clipped from V and 4 bases from J, the junction kept 4 bases outside the gene matches. CDR3 in amino acids: CASSQGQGFTEAFF. CDR3 nucleotides: TGCGCCAGCAGCCAGGGACAGGGGTTCACTGAAGCTTTCTTT.

The V and J genes are TRBV6-6 and TRBJ2-1; D unclear. This CDR3 region has 12 residues. The V and J ends lost 4 bases and 4 bases respectively, with 5 bases between them. Germline-derived CDR1 and CDR2 are MNHNY and SVGAGI (reference sequence). CDR3 coding DNA: TGTGCCAGCAGTTCTAGATACAATGAGCAGTTCTTC. This gives the protein CASSSRYNEQFF.

J is TRBJ1-4 and V is TRBV7-8; 8 bases line up with TRBD1. Trimming cost V 5 bases and J 3 bases; bases outside gene matches: 5. CDR3 length: 15 residues. The germline V gene encodes CDR1 SGHVS and CDR2 FQNEAQ. DNA for the CDR3: TGTGCCAGCAGCGCGCAGGGGGCGTCTAATGAAAAACTGTTTTTT. Translation: CASSAQGASNEKLFF.